The 18 T cell receptor beta chains below come from one sample, sequenced in a study of T cells after posttransplantation cyclophosphamide. The protocol was immunoSEQ multiplex PCR, while the TCRdb copy is restricted to in-frame clones and leaves out a portion. The sample has 40,000 to 55,000 clones, none seen only once. The sequenced sample was PBMCs. The source of these receptors is a man in his forties in good health, CMV-negative, and a related stem cell transplant donor.

This clone was recorded at least ten times. The chain uses TRBV15 and TRBJ1-2; 8 bases are shared with TRBD1. In germline, CDR1 is LNHNV, CDR2 YYDKDF (reference sequence). The CDR3 is made up of 12 amino acids. V lost 5 bases to trimming and J lost 10 bases; unmatched junction nucleotides: 6. CDR3: CATSGQGQAYTF. The CDR3 coding sequence is TGTGCCACCAGCGGACAGGGACAGGCCTACACCTTC.

Many counts were recorded for this clone. The chain couples TRBV6-5 to TRBJ2-6, with D unclear. This CDR3 region has 13 residues. Trimming removed 10 bases at V and 2 bases at J, with 9 bases between. Germline assignment: CDR1 MNHEY and CDR2 SVGAGI. DNA of the CDR3: TGTGCCACGTGTGGAGCTGGGGCCAACGTCCTGACTTTC. It codes for CATCGAGANVLTF.

V gene TRBV7-6 combines with J gene TRBJ2-5; the match to TRBD1 covers 7 bases. The DNA end is more similar to TRBJ2-7, so the J call may be wrong. In germline, CDR1 is SGHVS, CDR2 FNYEAQ. This CDR3 is 14 amino acids long. The CDR3 loop reads CASTSGGSSYEQYF. In DNA, the CDR3 is TGTGCCAGCACCTCAGGGGGTAGCTCCTACGAGCAGTACTTC.

This clone was observed at least ten times. The genes are TRBV5-5 and TRBJ2-6, with 9 positions matching TRBD1. Germline lookup yields CDR1 SGHKS and CDR2 YYEKEE (reference sequence). With V trimmed by 1 base and J by 2 bases, 13 bases remained unmatched. The CDR3 covers 20 residues. The CDR3 DNA reads TGTGCCAGCAGCTTGTTACCCCAAGACAGGGGGATAACTGGGGCCAACGTCCTGACTTTC. As protein: CASSLLPQDRGITGANVLTF.

This clone was seen many times. J is TRBJ1-4 and V is TRBV6-6; TRBD1 is a possible D gene (5 bases). Trimming shortened V by 0 bases and J by 0 bases, and 5 bases separated the two germline ends. Germline V gene sequence: CDR1 MNHNY, CDR2 SVGAGI (reference sequence). This CDR3 is built from 15 residues. CDR3 DNA sequence: TGTGCCAGCAGTTACTCAGGGGCAACTAATGAAAAACTGTTTTTT. The encoded protein is CASSYSGATNEKLFF.

This clone occurred many times. The V call is TRBV4-1, the J call TRBJ2-2, with 7 bases fitting TRBD1. This CDR3 is 15 amino acids long. Germline V gene data show CDR1 as MGHRA and CDR2 as YSYEKL. Trimming took 3 bases from V and 6 from J; bases not matched to a gene: 7. The CDR3: CASSQQIGQAGELFF. CDR3 in DNA: TGCGCCAGCAGCCAGCAGATTGGACAGGCCGGGGAGCTGTTTTTT.

This clone was counted at least ten times. V gene TRBV7-2 combines with J gene TRBJ2-1; 9 bases line up with TRBD2. The germline CDR1 and CDR2 sequences are SGHTA and FQGNSA. Trimming removed 7 bases from V and 12 bases from J; junction bases left unmatched: 13. The CDR3 has 14 residues. CDR3 protein: CASTLREGDSVQFF. CDR3 coding DNA: TGTGCCAGCACCCTGCGGGAGGGCGATTCGGTGCAGTTCTTC.

This clone showed up many times. The chain employs TRBV13 and TRBJ2-1; D is perhaps TRBD2 (6 bases). The CDR3 runs 14 residues. Per germline, CDR1 PRHDT and CDR2 FYEKMQ (reference sequence). Trimming shortened V by 1 base and J by 8 bases, and 12 bases separated the two germline ends. CDR3 DNA sequence: TGTGCCAGCAGCTTAGACAGCGGGCAATATGAGCAGTTCTTC. It specifies CASSLDSGQYEQFF. The whole variable domain, remainder taken from reference TRBV13 and TRBJ2-1, is AAGVIQSPRHLIKEKRETATLKCYPIPRHDTVYWYQQGPGQDPQFLISFYEKMQSDKGSIPDRFSAQQFSDYHSELNMSSLELGDSALYFCASSLDSGQYEQFFGPGTRLTVL.

This clone came up many times. This chain connects TRBV7-9 to TRBJ2-3; no clear D. This CDR3 spans 14 amino acids. The V gene lost 2 bases and the J gene lost 0 bases, with 6 bases spanning the gap. In germline, CDR1 is SEHNR, CDR2 FQNEAQ (reference sequence). The CDR3 nucleotides are TGTGCCAGCAGCTTAAGTACTAGCACAGATACGCAGTATTTT. This translates into CASSLSTSTDTQYF.

This clone was recorded many times. This sequence joins TRBV18 and TRBJ2-2; TRBD1 aligns across 10 bases. Germline-derived CDR1 and CDR2 are KGHSH and LQKENI. V gave up 5 bases and J gave up 6 bases; unmatched junction bases: 12. The CDR3 length is 17 residues. The CDR3 DNA reads TGTGCCAGCTCATCGAAGCCTGACAGGGGGCAGGCCGGGGAGCTGTTTTTT. Its protein is CASSSKPDRGQAGELFF.

In its sample, this clone was seen many times. The chain links TRBV4-1 to TRBJ1-2, with D maybe TRBD1 (6 bases). In germline, CDR1 is MGHRA, CDR2 YSYEKL. The CDR3 has 14 residues. Trimming pared 3 bases from V and 3 bases from J, leaving 11 bases between. CDR3 in amino acids: CASSQGALDYGYTF. CDR3 DNA sequence: TGCGCCAGCAGCCAGGGGGCGTTAGACTATGGCTACACCTTC.

This clone was observed at least ten times. The rearrangement uses TRBV15 and TRBJ2-5, with TRBD1 matching 8 bases. V shed 1 base, J shed 4 bases, and the junction held 5 bases outside the gene matches. The CDR3 sequence is 15 residues long. CDR1 LNHNV and CDR2 YYDKDF come from the germline V gene (reference sequence). The CDR3 sequence is CATSRVHRGTETQYF. The CDR3 DNA sequence: TGTGCCACCAGCAGAGTTCACAGGGGGACAGAGACCCAGTACTTC. The full variable domain, rest sourced from reference TRBV15 and TRBJ2-5, is DAMVIQNPRYQVTQFGKPVTLSCSQTLNHNVMYWYQQKSSQAPKLLFHYYDKDFNNEADTPDNFQSRRPNTSFCFLDIRSPGLGDTAMYLCATSRVHRGTETQYFGPGTRLLVL.

V gene TRBV18 combines with J gene TRBJ1-6; the D gene is possibly TRBD1 (5 bases). V lost 2 bases to trimming and J lost 7 bases, with 12 bases between them. This CDR3 is built from 15 residues. From germline, CDR1 is KGHSH and CDR2 LQKENI. CDR3 sequence (DNA): TGTGCCAGCTCACCAGTCCCAGGGCGGAATTCACCCCTCCACTTT. The encoded protein is CASSPVPGRNSPLHF.

This clone was picked up many times. The chain couples TRBV27 to TRBJ2-2, with 10 bases fitting TRBD2. V was pared by 6 bases and J by 5 bases, with 12 bases of the junction left unmatched. The CDR3 is made up of 17 amino acids. From germline, CDR1 is MNHEY and CDR2 SMNVEV (reference sequence). In DNA form, the CDR3 reads TGTGCCAGCAGCGGATGGTCTAGCGGGAGAGAAACCGGGGAGCTGTTTTTT. It translates to CASSGWSSGRETGELFF.

This clone was observed many times. CDR3 in DNA: TGTGCCAGTAGTACCTCGGGGGGCCGGGGGAATGGCTACACCTTC. The encoded protein is CASSTSGGRGNGYTF. The V call is TRBV19, the J call TRBJ1-2; D is possibly TRBD1 (6 bases). Germline V gives CDR1 LNHDA, CDR2 SQIVND (reference sequence). The CDR3 has 15 amino acids. Between the trimmed V and J ends, which lost 4 bases and 6 bases, there was a span of 18 bases.

This clone was detected ten times or more. The CDR3 sequence is CASRPRARTEAFF. CDR3 DNA sequence: TGTGCCAGCAGACCGAGGGCGCGCACTGAAGCTTTCTTT. V is TRBV7-9 and J is TRBJ1-1; D gene uncertain. Germline V gene lookup returns CDR1 SEHNR and CDR2 FQNEAQ (reference sequence). Trimming took 6 bases from V and 4 from J, leaving 12 bases between them. This CDR3 is 13 amino acids long.

Ten or more counts support this clone. The rearrangement links TRBV7-9 to TRBJ2-7, with TRBD2 matching over 7 bases. V trimming: 1 base; J trimming: 5 bases; junction bases outside the gene matches: 5. The CDR3 is 14 residues long. CDR1 and CDR2 from the germline V gene are SEHNR and FQNEAQ (reference sequence). DNA for the CDR3: TGTGCCAGCAGCTTAGGCGGGAGTAGCAACGAGCAGTACTTC. Protein product: CASSLGGSSNEQYF.

This clone was counted at least ten times. This sequence joins TRBV19 and TRBJ1-5; TRBD1 is a possible D gene (5 bases). Trimming removed 7 bases from V and 1 base from J, with 14 bases in between. From germline, CDR1 is LNHDA and CDR2 SQIVND (reference sequence). This CDR3 contains 15 residues. The CDR3 reads CASNQGWISNQPQHF. The CDR3, as DNA: TGTGCCAGTAACCAGGGATGGATAAGCAATCAGCCCCAGCATTTT. The entire variable domain, with the rest obtained from reference TRBV19 and TRBJ1-5, is as follows: DGGITQSPKYLFRKEGQNVTLSCEQNLNHDAMYWYRQDPGQGLRLIYYSQIVNDFQKGDIAEGYSVSREKKESFPLTVTSAQKNPTAFYLCASNQGWISNQPQHFGDGTRLSIL.